A selection of T cell receptor beta chains follows, all from one sample in a study of CD8 T cells in Susac syndrome. Each CDR3 protein gets one entry after TCRdb re-called the immunoSEQ multiplex PCR reads with MiXCR. In the table there are about 120,000 distinct CDR3 sequences, 80% to 95% of which are singletons. Sequencing was done on a sample of CD8+ T cells from PBMCs. The receptors stem from a human donor in good health. Both conserved end residues are part of each CDR3. Each record gives: J gene, clone size, D gene, V gene, CDR3 protein, CDR3 DNA. D genes are given only for firm matches. Clone size, where shown, is once, few, many, or a class for clones that have expanded.

j_gene: TRBJ1-3; abundance: NA; d_gene: TRBD1; v_gene: TRBV7-2; CDR3aa: CASSLGWTGGMVGGNTIYF; CDR3nt: TGTGCCAGCAGCTTGGGCTGGACAGGGGGCATGGTCGGTGGAAACACCATATATTTT
j_gene: TRBJ2-7; abundance: NA; d_gene: NA; v_gene: TRBV5-1; CDR3aa: CASSNRIQGYEQYF; CDR3nt: TGCGCCAGCAGCAACCGCATACAGGGTTACGAGCAGTACTTC
j_gene: TRBJ1-1; abundance: once; d_gene: TRBD1; v_gene: TRBV2; CDR3aa: CASSEAQGAVRVTEAFF; CDR3nt: TGTGCCAGCAGTGAAGCACAGGGGGCGGTTCGTGTCACTGAAGCTTTCTTT
j_gene: TRBJ2-1; abundance: NA; d_gene: NA; v_gene: TRBV29-1; CDR3aa: CSSGLWDNEQFF; CDR3nt: TGCAGCTCAGGTCTGTGGGACAATGAGCAGTTCTTC
j_gene: TRBJ1-2; abundance: NA; d_gene: TRBD1; v_gene: TRBV6-1; CDR3aa: CASTRGLMTGIRGYTF; CDR3nt: TGTGCCAGCACCCGAGGCTTAATGACAGGGATAAGAGGCTACACCTTC
j_gene: TRBJ1-2; abundance: NA; d_gene: NA; v_gene: TRBV7-2; CDR3aa: CASSLAEGYGYTF; CDR3nt: TGTGCCAGCAGCTTAGCAGAGGGCTATGGCTACACCTTC
j_gene: TRBJ1-1; abundance: NA; d_gene: NA; v_gene: TRBV14; CDR3aa: CASRMAGLVTEAFF; CDR3nt: TGTGCCAGCCGAATGGCAGGGCTCGTCACTGAAGCTTTCTTT
j_gene: TRBJ2-5; abundance: NA; d_gene: NA; v_gene: TRBV5-5; CDR3aa: CASSFGLETQYF; CDR3nt: TGTGCCAGCAGCTTTGGACTCGAGACCCAGTACTTC
j_gene: TRBJ2-3; abundance: NA; d_gene: NA; v_gene: TRBV5-4; CDR3aa: CASSLSRRQLGADTQYF; CDR3nt: TGTGCCAGCAGCTTGAGCAGAAGACAACTGGGGGCAGATACGCAGTATTTT
j_gene: TRBJ2-3; abundance: few; d_gene: NA; v_gene: TRBV19; CDR3aa: CASSNTDTQYF; CDR3nt: TGTGCCAGTAGTAACACAGATACGCAGTATTTT
j_gene: TRBJ1-5; abundance: NA; d_gene: NA; v_gene: TRBV6-6; CDR3aa: CASSSLNQPQHF; CDR3nt: TGTGCCAGCAGTTCCCTAAATCAGCCCCAGCATTTT
j_gene: TRBJ1-2; abundance: NA; d_gene: NA; v_gene: TRBV7-2; CDR3aa: CASSLALTGLGYTF; CDR3nt: TGTGCCAGCAGCTTAGCTCTTACAGGGCTAGGCTACACCTTC
j_gene: TRBJ2-3; abundance: NA; d_gene: NA; v_gene: TRBV13; CDR3aa: CASGKTDTQYF; CDR3nt: TGTGCCAGCGGTAAAACAGATACGCAGTATTTT
j_gene: TRBJ1-1; abundance: NA; d_gene: TRBD1; v_gene: TRBV27; CDR3aa: CASCPRDSNTEAFF; CDR3nt: TGTGCCAGCTGCCCTCGGGACAGTAACACTGAAGCTTTCTTT
j_gene: TRBJ2-5; abundance: NA; d_gene: TRBD2; v_gene: TRBV7-2; CDR3aa: CASSPRPTSGIETQYF; CDR3nt: TGTGCCAGCAGCCCTCGCCCAACTAGCGGGATAGAGACCCAGTACTTC
j_gene: TRBJ2-1; abundance: NA; d_gene: NA; v_gene: TRBV6-2/TRBV6-3; CDR3aa: CASSYTGGVYNEQFF; CDR3nt: TGTGCCAGCAGTTACACGGGGGGCGTCTACAATGAGCAGTTCTTC
j_gene: TRBJ1-2; abundance: NA; d_gene: NA; v_gene: TRBV29-1; CDR3aa: CSVEGVSNYGYTF; CDR3nt: TGCAGCGTTGAAGGCGTTTCTAACTATGGCTACACCTTC
j_gene: TRBJ2-3; abundance: NA; d_gene: TRBD1; v_gene: TRBV3-1; CDR3aa: CASSLRGGRDTQYF; CDR3nt: TGTGCCAGCAGCCTCCGAGGGGGCAGGGATACGCAGTATTTT
j_gene: TRBJ2-1; abundance: NA; d_gene: TRBD1; v_gene: TRBV29-1; CDR3aa: CSVEFGRGPGNEQFF; CDR3nt: TGCAGCGTTGAGTTTGGCAGGGGGCCTGGCAATGAGCAGTTCTTC
j_gene: TRBJ2-4; abundance: NA; d_gene: NA; v_gene: TRBV7-2; CDR3aa: CASSLENHYSVGVFRPDF; CDR3nt: TGTGCCAGCAGCCTCGAAAATCATTATTCCGTCGGGGTATTCCGTCCGGACTTC
j_gene: TRBJ2-7; abundance: few; d_gene: NA; v_gene: TRBV5-1; CDR3aa: CASSLDSGPYEQYF; CDR3nt: TGCGCCAGCAGCTTGGATAGCGGACCCTACGAGCAGTACTTC
j_gene: TRBJ1-2; abundance: NA; d_gene: NA; v_gene: TRBV15; CDR3aa: CATSRDSGENGYTF; CDR3nt: TGTGCCACCAGCAGAGATAGCGGGGAAAACGGCTACACCTTC
j_gene: TRBJ2-1; abundance: NA; d_gene: NA; v_gene: TRBV25-1; CDR3aa: CASSHQGPSSYNEQFF; CDR3nt: TGTGCCAGCAGTCATCAGGGCCCAAGCTCCTACAATGAGCAGTTCTTC
j_gene: TRBJ2-7; abundance: NA; d_gene: NA; v_gene: TRBV3-1; CDR3aa: CASSQRGTLRSRYEQYF; CDR3nt: TGTGCCAGCAGCCAAAGGGGTACTCTCCGGTCACGCTACGAGCAGTACTTC
j_gene: TRBJ2-4; abundance: NA; d_gene: TRBD1; v_gene: TRBV12-3/TRBV12-4; CDR3aa: CASSPGLGQGSKNIQYF; CDR3nt: TGTGCCAGCAGCCCCGGGTTAGGACAGGGATCCAAAAACATTCAGTACTTC
j_gene: TRBJ1-5; abundance: NA; d_gene: TRBD1; v_gene: TRBV18; CDR3aa: CASSRPDRGNQPQHF; CDR3nt: TGTGCCAGCTCGCGACCAGACAGGGGCAATCAGCCCCAGCATTTT
j_gene: TRBJ1-2; abundance: once; d_gene: NA; v_gene: TRBV12-3/TRBV12-4; CDR3aa: CASSAMGPGYTF; CDR3nt: TGTGCCAGCAGTGCGATGGGGCCCGGCTACACCTTC
j_gene: TRBJ2-5; abundance: once; d_gene: TRBD2; v_gene: TRBV4-3; CDR3aa: CASSQDFTSGGPETQYF; CDR3nt: TGCGCCAGCAGCCAAGATTTTACTAGCGGGGGGCCAGAGACCCAGTACTTC
j_gene: TRBJ2-7; abundance: NA; d_gene: NA; v_gene: TRBV18; CDR3aa: CASSLRRDSQSYEQYF; CDR3nt: TGTGCCAGCTCACTACGCCGGGACTCCCAGTCCTACGAGCAGTACTTC
j_gene: TRBJ2-7; abundance: NA; d_gene: NA; v_gene: TRBV7-8; CDR3aa: CASSERTTGGAEYF; CDR3nt: TGTGCCAGCAGCGAGCGTACCACCGGGGGCGCGGAGTACTTC
j_gene: TRBJ2-5; abundance: NA; d_gene: TRBD1; v_gene: TRBV7-3; CDR3aa: CASSLTSLTGRETQYF; CDR3nt: TGTGCCAGCAGCTTAACGTCCCTGACAGGGCGAGAGACCCAGTACTTC
j_gene: TRBJ2-7; abundance: few; d_gene: NA; v_gene: TRBV4-3; CDR3aa: CASSHTGSPSYEQYF; CDR3nt: TGCGCCAGCAGTCACACAGGGTCCCCCTCCTACGAGCAGTACTTC
j_gene: TRBJ2-1; abundance: NA; d_gene: TRBD1; v_gene: TRBV18; CDR3aa: CASSRKQGESSYNEQFF; CDR3nt: TGTGCCAGCTCAAGAAAACAGGGGGAGAGCTCCTACAATGAGCAGTTCTTC
j_gene: TRBJ1-2; abundance: NA; d_gene: TRBD1; v_gene: TRBV9; CDR3aa: CASSADRDRGFSGYTF; CDR3nt: TGTGCCAGCAGCGCGGACCGGGACAGGGGGTTTAGTGGCTACACCTTC
j_gene: TRBJ2-1; abundance: once; d_gene: NA; v_gene: TRBV6-1; CDR3aa: CASSGRGGGEQFF; CDR3nt: TGTGCCAGCAGTGGCAGGGGTGGGGGGGAGCAGTTCTTC
j_gene: TRBJ2-2; abundance: NA; d_gene: TRBD1; v_gene: TRBV3-1; CDR3aa: CASAQGALSGELFF; CDR3nt: TGTGCCAGCGCCCAGGGGGCTCTCTCCGGGGAGCTGTTTTTT
j_gene: TRBJ2-3; abundance: NA; d_gene: TRBD1; v_gene: TRBV7-2; CDR3aa: CASSSRGRNTDTQYF; CDR3nt: TGTGCCAGCAGCTCTAGGGGGCGCAACACAGATACGCAGTATTTT
j_gene: TRBJ2-1; abundance: NA; d_gene: TRBD2; v_gene: TRBV5-1; CDR3aa: CASRSVTSGNNEQFF; CDR3nt: TGCGCCAGCAGATCTGTCACTAGCGGTAACAATGAGCAGTTCTTC
j_gene: TRBJ1-2; abundance: NA; d_gene: NA; v_gene: TRBV5-6; CDR3aa: CASRMGSNYGYTF; CDR3nt: TGTGCCAGCAGAATGGGGTCTAACTATGGCTACACCTTC
j_gene: TRBJ1-2; abundance: NA; d_gene: NA; v_gene: TRBV28; CDR3aa: CASSLGLGDNYGYTF; CDR3nt: TGTGCCAGCAGTTTAGGGCTCGGGGATAACTATGGCTACACCTTC
j_gene: TRBJ1-1; abundance: NA; d_gene: NA; v_gene: TRBV15; CDR3aa: CATSRGPLWGGSGTEAFF; CDR3nt: TGTGCCACCAGCAGAGGCCCCCTTTGGGGGGGTAGTGGCACTGAAGCTTTCTTT
j_gene: TRBJ2-3; abundance: NA; d_gene: TRBD1; v_gene: TRBV2; CDR3aa: CASLGTGKDTQYF; CDR3nt: TGTGCCAGCCTCGGGACAGGGAAAGATACGCAGTATTTT
j_gene: TRBJ1-5; abundance: NA; d_gene: NA; v_gene: TRBV20-1; CDR3aa: CSARGSGQNQPQHF; CDR3nt: TGCAGTGCTAGAGGATCAGGGCAAAATCAGCCCCAGCATTTT
j_gene: TRBJ2-3; abundance: NA; d_gene: TRBD2; v_gene: TRBV5-5; CDR3aa: CASSSGYSGRTDTQYF; CDR3nt: TGTGCCAGCAGTTCCGGCTATAGCGGGCGCACAGATACGCAGTATTTT
j_gene: TRBJ1-5; abundance: NA; d_gene: NA; v_gene: TRBV6-2/TRBV6-3; CDR3aa: CASSYFRGAKQPQHF; CDR3nt: TGTGCCAGCAGTTACTTCAGGGGAGCAAAACAGCCCCAGCATTTT
j_gene: TRBJ2-2; abundance: NA; d_gene: TRBD1; v_gene: TRBV7-9; CDR3aa: CASSLAPGQGESTGELFF; CDR3nt: TGTGCCAGCAGCTTGGCTCCGGGACAGGGGGAAAGCACCGGGGAGCTGTTTTTT
j_gene: TRBJ2-2; abundance: once; d_gene: TRBD1; v_gene: TRBV29-1; CDR3aa: CSVAYRGLFGGELFF; CDR3nt: TGCAGCGTTGCATACAGGGGGCTCTTTGGCGGGGAGCTGTTTTTT
j_gene: TRBJ2-2; abundance: NA; d_gene: TRBD2; v_gene: TRBV5-4; CDR3aa: CASSTGTSANTGELFF; CDR3nt: TGTGCCAGCAGCACCGGGACTAGCGCGAACACCGGGGAGCTGTTTTTT
j_gene: TRBJ2-3; abundance: NA; d_gene: NA; v_gene: TRBV2; CDR3aa: CATRLGSGRTDTQYF; CDR3nt: TGTGCCACCAGATTAGGTAGCGGACGCACAGATACGCAGTATTTT
j_gene: TRBJ2-4; abundance: NA; d_gene: NA; v_gene: TRBV25-1; CDR3aa: CASSESIAKNIQYF; CDR3nt: TGTGCCAGCAGTGAATCTATAGCCAAAAACATTCAGTACTTC
j_gene: TRBJ2-7; abundance: NA; d_gene: TRBD1; v_gene: TRBV10-3; CDR3aa: CAISDGTGPYEQYF; CDR3nt: TGTGCCATCAGTGACGGGACAGGACCCTACGAGCAGTACTTC
j_gene: TRBJ2-1; abundance: NA; d_gene: TRBD2; v_gene: TRBV6-2/TRBV6-3; CDR3aa: CASSYSKQGGGALNEQFF; CDR3nt: TGTGCCAGCAGTTACTCGAAGCAAGGCGGGGGGGCCCTAAATGAGCAGTTCTTC
j_gene: TRBJ2-3; abundance: NA; d_gene: TRBD2; v_gene: TRBV25-1; CDR3aa: CASSDLWGRAPGTQYF; CDR3nt: TGTGCCAGCAGTGACTTGTGGGGGAGGGCCCCGGGTACGCAGTATTTT
j_gene: TRBJ1-2; abundance: NA; d_gene: NA; v_gene: TRBV20-1; CDR3aa: CSASAGRFYGYTF; CDR3nt: TGCAGTGCGTCCGCGGGCCGATTCTATGGCTACACCTTC
j_gene: TRBJ1-1; abundance: NA; d_gene: NA; v_gene: TRBV20-1; CDR3aa: CSASGDTEAFF; CDR3nt: TGCAGTGCTAGTGGGGACACTGAAGCTTTCTTT
j_gene: TRBJ2-3; abundance: NA; d_gene: TRBD1; v_gene: TRBV25-1; CDR3aa: CASSDPGQVPSDTQYF; CDR3nt: TGTGCCAGCAGTGACCCTGGACAGGTTCCCTCAGATACGCAGTATTTT